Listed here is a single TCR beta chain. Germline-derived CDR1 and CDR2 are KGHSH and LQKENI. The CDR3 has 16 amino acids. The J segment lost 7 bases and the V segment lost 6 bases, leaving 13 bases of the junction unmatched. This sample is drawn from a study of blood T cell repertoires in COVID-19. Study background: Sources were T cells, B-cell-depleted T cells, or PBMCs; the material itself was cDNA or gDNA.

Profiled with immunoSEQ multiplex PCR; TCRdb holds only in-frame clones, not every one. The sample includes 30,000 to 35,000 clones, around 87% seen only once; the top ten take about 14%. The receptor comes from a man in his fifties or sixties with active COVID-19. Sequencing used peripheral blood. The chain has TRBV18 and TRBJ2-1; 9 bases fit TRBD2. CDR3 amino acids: CASSPRATSGLNEQFF. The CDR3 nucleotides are TGTGCCAGCTCCCCTCGAGCCACTAGCGGGTTAAATGAGCAGTTCTTC.